This entry concerns a single TCR beta chain. V shed 4 bases and J shed 4 bases, with 8 bases lying between them. The CDR3 totals 12 residues. Germline CDR1 reads SEHNR; CDR2 reads FQNEAQ (reference sequence). Time point of the sample: blood from clinic visit 5 months post-surgery; TSC patient then seizure free. The data were obtained in a study of brain T cells in children with intractable seizures. Data came from immunoSEQ multiplex PCR; TCRdb stores just in-frame clones and leaves some out. The data contain around 340,000 clones, over 90% of them seen just once; the ten biggest clones take up roughly 5.7%.

The TCR sequence derives from a boy less than two years old with tuberous sclerosis and intractable seizures. This chain uses TRBV7-9 with TRBJ2-7; no reliable D call. This material consisted of peripheral blood, taken roughly 5 months after surgery. The CDR3 nucleotides read TGTGCCAGCAGCTCACAGCCGTACGAGCAGTACTTC. Translation gives CASSSQPYEQYF.